One and the same sample provided the 21 T cell receptor beta chains below, sequenced in a study of shared clonotypes between healthy human individuals. Sequencing used immunoSEQ multiplex PCR; TCRdb keeps in-frame clones, though not all of them. This table holds about 2 million clones, just under 95% found once. CD45RO-negative, CCR7-selected cells formed the naive CD8 fraction, which excluded terminally differentiated effector memory CD45RA+ cells. The sequenced sample consisted of naive CD8+ T cells sorted from blood. The receptors originated from a man between 18 and 29 years old in good health.

This clone was recorded once. This rearrangement joins TRBV5-6 to TRBJ2-5; tentative D call: TRBD2 (5 bases). This CDR3 region has 15 residues. The germline V gene has CDR1 SGHDT and CDR2 YYEEEE. V shed 1 base and J shed 4 bases, with 14 bases lying between them. The CDR3 sequence is CASSLFRDEGETQYF. DNA of the CDR3: TGTGCCAGCAGCTTGTTTCGGGATGAGGGAGAGACCCAGTACTTC.

The chain is built from TRBV27 and TRBJ2-7, with TRBD2 identical over 10 bases. V lost 2 bases, J lost 4 bases, and 5 bases stayed unmatched. This CDR3 is 15 amino acids long. Germline CDR1 reads MNHEY; CDR2 reads SMNVEV (reference sequence). The CDR3 DNA reads as TGTGCCAGCAGTTTACTAGCGGGAGAGGAGTACGAGCAGTACTTC. Its protein product is CASSLLAGEEYEQYF.

The rearrangement joins TRBV2 to TRBJ2-7, with a possible D match to TRBD2 (6 bases). Trimming cost V 10 bases and J 4 bases, with 14 bases left between them. Germline CDR1 is SNHLY and CDR2 is FYNNEI. CDR3 length equals 12 residues. The CDR3 reads CAIHREKYEQYF. The CDR3 DNA is TGTGCCATCCACCGGGAGAAGTACGAGCAGTACTTC. The full variable domain, completed using reference TRBV2 and TRBJ2-7, is EPEVTQTPSHQVTQMGQEVILRCVPISNHLYFYWYRQILGQKVEFLVSFYNNEISEKSEIFDDQFSVERPDGSNFTLKIRSTKLEDSAMYFCAIHREKYEQYFGPGTRLTVT.

The chain uses TRBV7-6 and TRBJ1-1; 11 bases line up with TRBD1. This CDR3 has 17 amino acids. The germline V gene has CDR1 SGHVS and CDR2 FNYEAQ. V dropped 6 bases and J dropped 3; count of bases not matched to a gene: 12. CDR3 in amino acids: CASSLPGQGARYTEAFF. The CDR3 bases are TGTGCCAGCAGTTTACCCGGACAGGGGGCTAGGTACACTGAAGCTTTCTTT.

J is TRBJ2-1 and V is TRBV7-9, with D perhaps TRBD1 (7 bases). The CDR3 sequence is 15 residues long. V lost 4 bases, J lost 2 bases, and 12 bases lay in between. CDR1 and CDR2 (germline): SEHNR, FQNEAQ (reference sequence). The CDR3 coding sequence is TGTGCCAGCAGCTCGGCGGGGACAGCCTACAATGAGCAGTTCTTC. Encoded protein: CASSSAGTAYNEQFF.

V usage is TRBV18 and J usage is TRBJ2-7; 10 bases line up with TRBD1. V was clipped by 5 bases and J by 4 bases; unmatched bases: 5. The V gene's germline CDR1 is KGHSH and CDR2 LQKENI. The CDR3 length is 14 residues. CDR3 bases: TGTGCCAGCTCAGGGACAGGGGCGAGGTACGAGCAGTACTTC. The encoded protein is CASSGTGARYEQYF.

The J gene is TRBJ2-7, the V gene TRBV11-2; perhaps TRBD1 as D (6 bases). The germline V and J ends were trimmed by 5 bases and 3 bases, with 17 bases remaining between them. Germline-derived CDR1 and CDR2 are SGHAT and FQNNGV. The CDR3 consists of 15 residues. The CDR3 bases are TGTGCCAGCAGCAGGGGCGCAGGGGTCGACTACGAGCAGTACTTC. Translating it yields CASSRGAGVDYEQYF.

This clone was found once. The genes are TRBV9 and TRBJ2-1; TRBD2 aligns across 11 bases. The CDR3 loop spans 17 amino acids. V lost 4 bases to trimming and J lost 6 bases; unmatched junction nucleotides: 12. Germline V gene data show CDR1 as SGDLS and CDR2 as YYNGEE. The CDR3 reads CASSPFSTGLAANEQFF. The CDR3 region has the DNA TGTGCCAGCAGCCCTTTTTCTACGGGACTAGCGGCCAATGAGCAGTTCTTC. Supplemented by reference TRBV9 and TRBJ2-1, the full variable domain reads DSGVTQTPKHLITATGQRVTLRCSPRSGDLSVYWYQQSLDQGLQFLIQYYNGEERAKGNILERFSAQQFPDLHSELNLSSLELGDSALYFCASSPFSTGLAANEQFFGPGTRLTVL.

The J gene is TRBJ2-5, the V gene TRBV7-9; a weak D match, TRBD2 (5 bases). The V gene lost 8 bases and the J gene lost 0 bases, with 16 bases spanning the gap. Germline V lookup: CDR1 SEHNR, CDR2 FQNEAQ (reference sequence). This CDR3 has 15 residues. The CDR3 sequence is CASYDGSEYQETQYF. The CDR3 nucleotides are TGTGCCAGCTACGACGGTAGCGAGTACCAAGAGACCCAGTACTTC.

CDR3 loop: CASSIVGWDEQYF. CDR3 sequence (DNA): TGTGCCAGTAGTATAGTTGGGTGGGACGAGCAGTACTTC. V is TRBV19 and J is TRBJ2-7; D remains ambiguous. CDR3 length: 13 residues. Germline loops: CDR1 LNHDA, CDR2 SQIVND (reference sequence). V shed 1 base and J shed 5 bases, with 9 bases lying between them.

The V call is TRBV9, the J call TRBJ2-7; TRBD2 is a possible D gene (6 bases). The CDR3 covers 14 residues. CDR1 and CDR2 from the germline V gene are SGDLS and YYNGEE. With 4 bases removed from V and 5 bases from J, the gap between germline ends came to 16 bases. This chain's CDR3 is CASSSGLQGDEQYF. The CDR3, as DNA: TGTGCCAGCAGCTCGGGACTCCAAGGGGACGAGCAGTACTTC.

The chain carries TRBV19 and TRBJ2-7, with D unresolved. The CDR3 contains 13 residues. The germline V and J ends were trimmed by 0 bases and 6 bases, with 9 bases remaining between them. Germline V gene lookup returns CDR1 LNHDA and CDR2 SQIVND (reference sequence). CDR3 DNA sequence: TGTGCCAGTAGTATAGATCTCCCTGCCGAGCAGTACTTC. Translated, it gives CASSIDLPAEQYF.

Notes on this clone: An end of the junction differs from the germline gene, which may be a read error. The chain employs TRBV4-1 and TRBJ2-7; D is possibly TRBD1 or TRBD2 (5 bases each). The CDR3 sequence is 14 residues long. The germline V gene has CDR1 MGHRA and CDR2 YSYEKL. CDR3 in amino acids: CASSQEPGTYEQCF. The CDR3 nucleotides read TGCGCCAGCAGCCAAGAGCCAGGGACCTACGAGCAGTGCTTC.

This rearrangement joins TRBV2 to TRBJ2-1; perhaps TRBD2 as D (6 bases). In germline, CDR1 is SNHLY, CDR2 FYNNEI. This CDR3 comprises 15 residues. V was cut by 8 bases and J by 4 bases, with 18 bases left in between. The CDR3 bases are TGTGCCAGCCGGACCGGTCGGGAGTCTTACAATGAGCAGTTCTTC. It encodes CASRTGRESYNEQFF. The full variable domain, in which reference TRBV2 and TRBJ2-1 provide the parts outside the CDR3, is EPEVTQTPSHQVTQMGQEVILRCVPISNHLYFYWYRQILGQKVEFLVSFYNNEISEKSEIFDDQFSVERPDGSNFTLKIRSTKLEDSAMYFCASRTGRESYNEQFFGPGTRLTVL.

The chain recombines TRBV7-9 with TRBJ1-1; TRBD1 might be the D (5 bases). Germline V gene sequence: CDR1 SEHNR, CDR2 FQNEAQ (reference sequence). This CDR3 has 16 amino acids. The V end lost 0 bases, the J end lost 7 bases, and 18 bases lay between the germline ends. The CDR3 DNA is TGTGCCAGCAGCTTAGCGAGGACAACAGGTAGAGTTGAAGCTTTCTTT. It encodes CASSLARTTGRVEAFF.

The rearrangement links TRBV7-8 to TRBJ2-5; D may be TRBD2 (5 bases). The CDR3 sequence is 16 residues long. The V gene's germline CDR1 is SGHVS and CDR2 FQNEAQ. Trimming took 3 bases from V and 1 from J, leaving 15 bases between them. The CDR3 loop is CASSFLHDGIQETQYF. The CDR3 DNA follows: TGTGCCAGCAGCTTTTTACATGACGGGATCCAAGAGACCCAGTACTTC.

The chain links TRBV30 to TRBJ1-3; TRBD1 aligns across 7 bases. With V trimmed by 1 base and J by 4 bases, 4 bases remained unmatched. CDR1 GTSNPN and CDR2 SVGIG come from the germline V gene (reference sequence). CDR3 length: 14 residues. CDR3 DNA: TGTGCCTGGAGTGCTAGGGGGCTAGGAAACACCATATATTTT. It translates to CAWSARGLGNTIYF.

The rearrangement links TRBV4-3 to TRBJ2-7; D unresolved. The ends were cut back, 1 base at V and 6 bases at J, with 13 bases in the middle. Germline values: CDR1 LGHNA, CDR2 YSLEER. The CDR3 is made up of 14 amino acids. The CDR3 DNA is TGCGCCAGCAGCCAAGTCGCCAGCTTTTCCGAGCAGTACTTC. Encoded protein: CASSQVASFSEQYF.

This clone was seen once. This sample also contains other DNA sequences that code for the same CDR3. The V gene is TRBV7-9, the J gene TRBJ2-3, with 7 bases identical to TRBD2. The CDR3 has 15 amino acids. Trimming cost V 4 bases and J 0 bases; bases outside gene matches: 4. Germline assignment: CDR1 SEHNR and CDR2 FQNEAQ (reference sequence). The CDR3 loop reads CASSSGGSSTDTQYF. The CDR3 bases are TGTGCCAGCAGCTCCGGGGGGTCTAGCACAGATACGCAGTATTTT.

J is TRBJ2-1 and V is TRBV7-9; 9 nucleotides match TRBD2. V was pared by 4 bases and J by 8 bases, with 9 bases of the junction left unmatched. This CDR3 spans 15 amino acids. Germline V gene sequence: CDR1 SEHNR, CDR2 FQNEAQ (reference sequence). Written as DNA, the CDR3 is TGTGCCAGCAGCTCCGTGCGGGGGGGCCCCCATGAGCAGTTCTTC. This codes for CASSSVRGGPHEQFF.

In nucleotides, the CDR3 is TGTGCCAGCAGCCCGCCCCCGGGGGTTTGGGGCACCGGGGAGCTGTTTTTT. This codes for CASSPPPGVWGTGELFF. The chain is built from TRBV27 and TRBJ2-2, with D maybe TRBD2 (6 bases). CDR1 MNHEY and CDR2 SMNVEV come from the germline V gene (reference sequence). This CDR3 has 17 residues. The V end was cut by 6 bases, the J end by 4 bases, with 21 bases between.